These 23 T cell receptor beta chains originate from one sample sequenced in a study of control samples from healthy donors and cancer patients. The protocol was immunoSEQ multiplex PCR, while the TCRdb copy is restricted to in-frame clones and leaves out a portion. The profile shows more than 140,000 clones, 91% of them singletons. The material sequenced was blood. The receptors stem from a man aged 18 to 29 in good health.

CDR3 residues: CAISESIANTEAFF. CDR3 sequence (DNA): TGTGCCATCAGTGAGTCGATTGCGAACACTGAAGCTTTCTTT. V and J are TRBV10-3 and TRBJ1-1; D gene unclear. Germline CDR1 ENHRY, CDR2 SYGVKD. The V gene lost 0 bases and the J gene lost 1 base, with 6 bases spanning the gap. The CDR3 loop spans 14 amino acids.

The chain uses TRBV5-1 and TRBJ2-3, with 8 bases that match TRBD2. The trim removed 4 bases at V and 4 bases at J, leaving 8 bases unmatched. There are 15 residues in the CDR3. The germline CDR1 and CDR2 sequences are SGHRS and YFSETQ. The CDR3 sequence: CASSAGGLEADTQYF. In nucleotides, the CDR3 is TGCGCCAGCAGCGCCGGGGGACTAGAGGCAGATACGCAGTATTTT.

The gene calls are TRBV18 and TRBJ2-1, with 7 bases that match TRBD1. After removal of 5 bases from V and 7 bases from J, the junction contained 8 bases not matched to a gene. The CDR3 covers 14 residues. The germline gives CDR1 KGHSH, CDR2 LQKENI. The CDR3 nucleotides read TGTGCCAGCTCAATCCGACAGGGATATAATGAGCAGTTCTTC. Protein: CASSIRQGYNEQFF.

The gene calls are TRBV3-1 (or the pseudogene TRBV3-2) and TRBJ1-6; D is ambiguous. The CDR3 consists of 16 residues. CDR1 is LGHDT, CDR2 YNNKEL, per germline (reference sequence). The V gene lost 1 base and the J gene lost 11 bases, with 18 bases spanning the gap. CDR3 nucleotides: TGTGCCAGCAGCCAAGTCGCAGGTTTTGGTGGGCCACCCCTCCACTTT. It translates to CASSQVAGFGGPPLHF.

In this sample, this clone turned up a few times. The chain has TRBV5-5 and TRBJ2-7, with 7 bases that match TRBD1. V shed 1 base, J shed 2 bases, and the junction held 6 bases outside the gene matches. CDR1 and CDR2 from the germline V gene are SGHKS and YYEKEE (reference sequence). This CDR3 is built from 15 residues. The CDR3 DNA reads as TGTGCCAGCAGCTTGACAGGGGAGAGCCCCTACGAGCAGTACTTC. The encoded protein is CASSLTGESPYEQYF.

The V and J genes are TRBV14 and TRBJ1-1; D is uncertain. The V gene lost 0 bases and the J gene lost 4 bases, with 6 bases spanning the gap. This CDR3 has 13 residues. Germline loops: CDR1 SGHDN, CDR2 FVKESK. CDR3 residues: CASSQDWSTEAFF. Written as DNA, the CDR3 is TGTGCCAGCAGCCAAGATTGGAGCACTGAAGCTTTCTTT.

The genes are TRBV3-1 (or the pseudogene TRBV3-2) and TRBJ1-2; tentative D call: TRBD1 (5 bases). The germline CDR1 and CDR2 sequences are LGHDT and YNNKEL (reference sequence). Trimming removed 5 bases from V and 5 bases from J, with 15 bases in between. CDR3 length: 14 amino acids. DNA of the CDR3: TGTGCCAGCAGCAGAGGGACGGCGATTTATGGCTACACCTTC. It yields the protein CASSRGTAIYGYTF.

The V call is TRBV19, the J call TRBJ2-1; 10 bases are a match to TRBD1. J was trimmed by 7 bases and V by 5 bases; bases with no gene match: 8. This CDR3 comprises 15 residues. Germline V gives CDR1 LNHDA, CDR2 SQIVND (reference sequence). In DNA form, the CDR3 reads TGTGCCAGTAGTCCTCGACAGGGGGCGTGGAATGAGCAGTTCTTC. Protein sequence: CASSPRQGAWNEQFF.

CDR3 sequence (DNA): TGTGCCAGCAGTTACCCAAGCCTGGGGGTAAACTATGGCTACACCTTC. Translation gives CASSYPSLGVNYGYTF. V is TRBV6-2 or TRBV6-3 and J is TRBJ1-2; possible D gene TRBD1, 5 bases. This CDR3 has 16 amino acids. V was pared by 2 bases and J by 2 bases, with 15 bases between. Germline loops: CDR1 MNHEY, CDR2 SVGEGT.

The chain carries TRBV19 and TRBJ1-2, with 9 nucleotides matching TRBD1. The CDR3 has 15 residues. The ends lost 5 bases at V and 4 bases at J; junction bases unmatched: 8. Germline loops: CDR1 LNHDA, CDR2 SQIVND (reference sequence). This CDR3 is CASSAQGAVGYGYTF. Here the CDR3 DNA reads TGTGCCAGTAGTGCACAGGGGGCGGTAGGCTATGGCTACACCTTC.

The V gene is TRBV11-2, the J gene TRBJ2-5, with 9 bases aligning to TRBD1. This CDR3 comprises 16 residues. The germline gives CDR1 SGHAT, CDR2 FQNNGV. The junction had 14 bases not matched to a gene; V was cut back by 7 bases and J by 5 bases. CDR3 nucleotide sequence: TGTGCCAGCAAAAATTATCCGGACAGGGGAGAGGAGACCCAGTACTTC. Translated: CASKNYPDRGEETQYF. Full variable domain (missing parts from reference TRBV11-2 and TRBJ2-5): EAGVAQSPRYKIIEKRQSVAFWCNPISGHATLYWYQQILGQGPKLLIQFQNNGVVDDSQLPKDRFSAERLKGVDSTLKIQPAKLEDSAVYLCASKNYPDRGEETQYFGPGTRLLVL.

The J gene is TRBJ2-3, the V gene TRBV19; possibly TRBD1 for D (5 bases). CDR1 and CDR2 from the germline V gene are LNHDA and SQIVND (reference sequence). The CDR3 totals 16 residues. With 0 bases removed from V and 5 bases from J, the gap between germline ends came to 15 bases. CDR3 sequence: CASSIEARVKGDTQYF. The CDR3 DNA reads TGTGCCAGTAGTATAGAGGCCAGGGTAAAAGGAGATACGCAGTATTTT.

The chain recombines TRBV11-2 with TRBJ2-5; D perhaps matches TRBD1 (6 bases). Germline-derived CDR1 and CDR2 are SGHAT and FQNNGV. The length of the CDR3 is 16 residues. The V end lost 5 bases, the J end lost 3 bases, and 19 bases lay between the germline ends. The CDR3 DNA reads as TGTGCCAGCAGCCGTACAGGATTCCAGGGGAAAGAGACCCAGTACTTC. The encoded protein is CASSRTGFQGKETQYF.

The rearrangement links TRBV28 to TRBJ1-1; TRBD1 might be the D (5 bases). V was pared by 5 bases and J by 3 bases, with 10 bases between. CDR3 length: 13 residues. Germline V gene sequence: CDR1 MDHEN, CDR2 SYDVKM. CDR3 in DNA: TGTGCCAGCAGTACCGGGGGACACACTGAAGCTTTCTTT. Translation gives CASSTGGHTEAFF.

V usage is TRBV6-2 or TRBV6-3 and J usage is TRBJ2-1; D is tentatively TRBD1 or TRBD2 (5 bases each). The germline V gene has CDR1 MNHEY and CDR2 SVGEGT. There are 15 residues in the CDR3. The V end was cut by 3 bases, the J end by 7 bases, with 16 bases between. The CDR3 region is CASSYHRGAGNEQFF. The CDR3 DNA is TGTGCCAGCAGTTATCATCGAGGGGCCGGGAATGAGCAGTTCTTC.

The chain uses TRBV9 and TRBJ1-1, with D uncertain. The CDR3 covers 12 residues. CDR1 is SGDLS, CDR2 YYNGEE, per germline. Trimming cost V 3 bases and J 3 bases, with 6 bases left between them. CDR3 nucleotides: TGTGCCAGCAGCGCGGAGGACACTGAAGCTTTCTTT. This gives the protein CASSAEDTEAFF.

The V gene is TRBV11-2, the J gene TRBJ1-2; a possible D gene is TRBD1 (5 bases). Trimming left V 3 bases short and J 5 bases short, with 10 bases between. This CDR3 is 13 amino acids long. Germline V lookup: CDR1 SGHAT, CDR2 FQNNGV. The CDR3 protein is CASSLGVDYGYTF. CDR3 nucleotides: TGTGCCAGCAGCTTGGGGGTGGATTATGGCTACACCTTC.

The CDR3 DNA sequence: TGTGCCAGCAGCTTACCCGGCCTAACCGGAAGCTATGGCTACACCTTC. It yields the protein CASSLPGLTGSYGYTF. V usage is TRBV7-2 and J usage is TRBJ1-2; D is uncertain. The germline CDR1 and CDR2 sequences are SGHTA and FQGNSA. The V end lost 2 bases, the J end lost 4 bases, and 17 bases lay between the germline ends. The length of the CDR3 is 16 residues.

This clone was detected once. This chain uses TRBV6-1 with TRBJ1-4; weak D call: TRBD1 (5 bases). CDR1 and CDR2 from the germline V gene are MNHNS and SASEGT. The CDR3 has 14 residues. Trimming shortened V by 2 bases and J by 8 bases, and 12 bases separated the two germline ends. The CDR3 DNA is TGTGCCAGCAGTGAAATCAGGGTCGGGGAAAAACTGTTTTTT. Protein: CASSEIRVGEKLFF.

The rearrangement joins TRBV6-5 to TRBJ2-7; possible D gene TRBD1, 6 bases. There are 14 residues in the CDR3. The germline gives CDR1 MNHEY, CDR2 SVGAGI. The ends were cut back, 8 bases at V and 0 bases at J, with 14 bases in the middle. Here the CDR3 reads CASGGLTGSYEQYF. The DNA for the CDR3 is TGTGCCAGCGGGGGCCTGACGGGCTCCTACGAGCAGTACTTC.

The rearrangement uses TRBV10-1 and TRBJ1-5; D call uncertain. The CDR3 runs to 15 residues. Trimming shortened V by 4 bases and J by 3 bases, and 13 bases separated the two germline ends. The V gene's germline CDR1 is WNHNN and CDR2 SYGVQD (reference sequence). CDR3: CASSGWGRANQPQHF. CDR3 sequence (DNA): TGCGCCAGCAGTGGATGGGGAAGAGCCAATCAGCCCCAGCATTTT.

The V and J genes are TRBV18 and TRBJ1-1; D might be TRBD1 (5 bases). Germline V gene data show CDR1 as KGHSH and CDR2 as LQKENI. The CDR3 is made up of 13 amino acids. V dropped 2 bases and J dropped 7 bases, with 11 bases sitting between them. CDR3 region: CASSPGGEVEAFF. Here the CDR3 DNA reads TGTGCCAGCTCACCAGGGGGTGAGGTTGAAGCTTTCTTT.

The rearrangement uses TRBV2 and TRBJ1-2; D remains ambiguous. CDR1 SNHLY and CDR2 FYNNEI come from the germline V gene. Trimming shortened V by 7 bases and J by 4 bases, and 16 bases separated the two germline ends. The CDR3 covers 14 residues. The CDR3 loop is CASISDVPGYGYTF. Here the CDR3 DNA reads TGTGCCAGCATTTCGGACGTCCCGGGCTATGGCTACACCTTC.